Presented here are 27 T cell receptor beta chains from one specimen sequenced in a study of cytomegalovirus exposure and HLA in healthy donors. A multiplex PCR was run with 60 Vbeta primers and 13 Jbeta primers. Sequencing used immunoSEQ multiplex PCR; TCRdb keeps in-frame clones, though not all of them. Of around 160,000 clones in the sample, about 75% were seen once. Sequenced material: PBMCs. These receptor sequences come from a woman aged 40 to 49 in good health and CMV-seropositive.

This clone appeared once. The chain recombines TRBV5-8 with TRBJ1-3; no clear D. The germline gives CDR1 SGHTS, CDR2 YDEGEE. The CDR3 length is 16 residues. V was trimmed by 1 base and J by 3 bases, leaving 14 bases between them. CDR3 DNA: TGTGCCAGCAGCTTGATTTTCAGGTCCGGTGGAAACACCATATATTTT. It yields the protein CASSLIFRSGGNTIYF.

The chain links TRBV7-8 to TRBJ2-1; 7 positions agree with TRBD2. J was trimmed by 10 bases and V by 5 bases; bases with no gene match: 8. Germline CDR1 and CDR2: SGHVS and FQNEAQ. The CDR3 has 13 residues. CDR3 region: CASSPRPAGEQFF. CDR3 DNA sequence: TGTGCCAGCAGCCCGCGGCCAGCGGGAGAGCAGTTCTTC. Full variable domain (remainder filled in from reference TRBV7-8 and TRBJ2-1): GAGVSQSPRYKVAKRGQDVALRCDPISGHVSLFWYQQALGQGPEFLTYFQNEAQLDKSGLPSDRFFAERPEGSVSTLKIQRTQQEDSAVYLCASSPRPAGEQFFGPGTRLTVL.

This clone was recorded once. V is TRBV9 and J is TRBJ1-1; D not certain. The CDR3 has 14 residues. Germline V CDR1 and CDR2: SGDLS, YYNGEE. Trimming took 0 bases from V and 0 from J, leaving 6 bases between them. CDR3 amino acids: CASSVGAVNTEAFF. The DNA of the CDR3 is TGTGCCAGCAGCGTAGGAGCGGTGAACACTGAAGCTTTCTTT.

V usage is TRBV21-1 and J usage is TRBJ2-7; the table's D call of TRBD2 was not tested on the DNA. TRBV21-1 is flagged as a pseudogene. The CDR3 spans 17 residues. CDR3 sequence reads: CASSTSSGLAVPYEQYF. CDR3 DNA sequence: TGTGCCAGCAGCACATCGTCGGGACTAGCGGTACCCTACGAGCAGTACTTC.

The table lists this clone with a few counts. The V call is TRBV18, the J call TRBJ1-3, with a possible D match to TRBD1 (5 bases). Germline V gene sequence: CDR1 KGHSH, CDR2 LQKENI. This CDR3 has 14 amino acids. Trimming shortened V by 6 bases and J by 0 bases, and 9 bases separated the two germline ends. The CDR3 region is CASSPDISGNTIYF. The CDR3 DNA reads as TGTGCCAGCTCCCCGGACATCTCTGGAAACACCATATATTTT.

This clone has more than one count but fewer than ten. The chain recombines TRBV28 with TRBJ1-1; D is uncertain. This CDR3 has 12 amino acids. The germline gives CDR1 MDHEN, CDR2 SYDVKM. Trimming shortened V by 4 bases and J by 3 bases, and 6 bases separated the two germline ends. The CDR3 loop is CASSSGDTEAFF. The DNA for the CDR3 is TGTGCCAGCAGTTCCGGGGACACTGAAGCTTTCTTT.

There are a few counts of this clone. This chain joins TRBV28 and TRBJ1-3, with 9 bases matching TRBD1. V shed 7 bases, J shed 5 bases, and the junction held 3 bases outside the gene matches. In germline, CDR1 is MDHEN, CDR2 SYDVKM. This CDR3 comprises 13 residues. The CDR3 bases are TGTGCCAGCACAGGGACAGGGAGAAACACCATATATTTT. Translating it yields CASTGTGRNTIYF.

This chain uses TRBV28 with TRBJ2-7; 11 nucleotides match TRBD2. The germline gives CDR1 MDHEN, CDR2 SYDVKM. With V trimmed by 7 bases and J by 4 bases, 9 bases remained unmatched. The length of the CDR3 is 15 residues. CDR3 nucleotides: TGTGCCAGCAAGGCCTCTAGCGGGAGGATTTACGAGCAGTACTTC. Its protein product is CASKASSGRIYEQYF.

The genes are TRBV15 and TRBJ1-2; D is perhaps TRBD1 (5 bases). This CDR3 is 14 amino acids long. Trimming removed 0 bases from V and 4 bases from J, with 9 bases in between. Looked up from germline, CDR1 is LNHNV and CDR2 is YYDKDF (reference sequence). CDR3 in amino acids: CATSRDQGLYGYTF. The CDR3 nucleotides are TGTGCCACCAGCAGAGATCAGGGCCTCTATGGCTACACCTTC.

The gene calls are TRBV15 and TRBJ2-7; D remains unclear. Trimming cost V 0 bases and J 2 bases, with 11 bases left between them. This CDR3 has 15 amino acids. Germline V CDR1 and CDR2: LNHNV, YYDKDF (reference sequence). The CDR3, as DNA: TGTGCCACCAGCAGAGATAAATCCAGTACCTACGAGCAGTACTTC. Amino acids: CATSRDKSSTYEQYF.

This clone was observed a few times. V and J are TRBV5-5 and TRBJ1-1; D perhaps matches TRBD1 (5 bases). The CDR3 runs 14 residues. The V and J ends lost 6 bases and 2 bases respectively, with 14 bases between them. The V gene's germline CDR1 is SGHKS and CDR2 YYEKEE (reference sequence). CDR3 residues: CASTKRGTNTEAFF. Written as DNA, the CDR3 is TGTGCCAGCACCAAAAGGGGAACTAACACTGAAGCTTTCTTT.

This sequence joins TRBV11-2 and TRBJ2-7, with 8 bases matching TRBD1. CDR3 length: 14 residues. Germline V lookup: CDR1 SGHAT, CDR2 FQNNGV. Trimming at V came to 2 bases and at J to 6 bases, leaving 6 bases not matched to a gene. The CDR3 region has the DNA TGTGCCAGCAGCTTACAGGGGGCGATGGCCGAGCAGTACTTC. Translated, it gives CASSLQGAMAEQYF.

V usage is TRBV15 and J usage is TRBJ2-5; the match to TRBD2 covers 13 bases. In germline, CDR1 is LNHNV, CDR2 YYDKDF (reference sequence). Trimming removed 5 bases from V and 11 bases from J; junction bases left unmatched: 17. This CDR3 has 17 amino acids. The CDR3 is CATSGRTSGRALREQYF. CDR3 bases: TGTGCCACCAGCGGGCGAACTAGCGGGAGGGCCCTACGGGAGCAGTACTTC.

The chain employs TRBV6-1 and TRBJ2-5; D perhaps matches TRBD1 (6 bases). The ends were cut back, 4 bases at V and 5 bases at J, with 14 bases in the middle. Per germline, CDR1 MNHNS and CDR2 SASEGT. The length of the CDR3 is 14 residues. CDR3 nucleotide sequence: TGTGCCAGCAGTGGTCAGAACAGGGTTGAGACCCAGTACTTC. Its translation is CASSGQNRVETQYF.

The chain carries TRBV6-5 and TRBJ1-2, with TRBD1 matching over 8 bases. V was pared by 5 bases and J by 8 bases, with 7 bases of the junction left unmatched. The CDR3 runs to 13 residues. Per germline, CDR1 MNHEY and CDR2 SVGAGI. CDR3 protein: CASSDRGQGGYTF. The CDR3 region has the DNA TGTGCCAGCAGTGACAGGGGCCAAGGGGGCTACACCTTC.

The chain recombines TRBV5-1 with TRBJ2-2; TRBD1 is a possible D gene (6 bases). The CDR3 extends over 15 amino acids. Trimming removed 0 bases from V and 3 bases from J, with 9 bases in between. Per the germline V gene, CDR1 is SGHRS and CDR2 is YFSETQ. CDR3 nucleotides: TGCGCCAGCAGCTTGGACAGGGTTTACACCGGGGAGCTGTTTTTT. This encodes CASSLDRVYTGELFF.

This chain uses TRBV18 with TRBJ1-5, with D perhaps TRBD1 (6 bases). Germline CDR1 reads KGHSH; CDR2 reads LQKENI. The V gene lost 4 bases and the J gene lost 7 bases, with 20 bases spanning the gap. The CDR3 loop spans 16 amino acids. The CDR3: CASSLHREVRDQPQHF. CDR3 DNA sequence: TGTGCCAGCTCACTCCACAGGGAAGTCAGGGACCAGCCCCAGCATTTT.

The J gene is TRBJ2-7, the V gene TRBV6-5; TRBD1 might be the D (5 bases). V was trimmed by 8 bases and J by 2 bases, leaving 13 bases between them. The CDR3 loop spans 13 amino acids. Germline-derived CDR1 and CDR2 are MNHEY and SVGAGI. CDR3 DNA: TGTGCCAGCGGTCCCAGGGCAACCTACGAGCAGTACTTC. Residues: CASGPRATYEQYF.

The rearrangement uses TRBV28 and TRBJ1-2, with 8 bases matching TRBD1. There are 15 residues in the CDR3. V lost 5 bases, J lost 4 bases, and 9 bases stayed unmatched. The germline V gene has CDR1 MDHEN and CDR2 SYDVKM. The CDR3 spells CASSITGQALYGYTF. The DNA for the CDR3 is TGTGCCAGCAGTATTACGGGACAGGCCCTCTATGGCTACACCTTC.

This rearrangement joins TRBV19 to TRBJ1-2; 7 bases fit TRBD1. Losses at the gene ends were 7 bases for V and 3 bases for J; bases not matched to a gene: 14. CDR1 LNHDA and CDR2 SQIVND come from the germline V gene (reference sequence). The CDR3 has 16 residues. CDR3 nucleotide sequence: TGTGCCAGTACATCGCCATCTGGGACAGAGGACTATGGCTACACCTTC. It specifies CASTSPSGTEDYGYTF.

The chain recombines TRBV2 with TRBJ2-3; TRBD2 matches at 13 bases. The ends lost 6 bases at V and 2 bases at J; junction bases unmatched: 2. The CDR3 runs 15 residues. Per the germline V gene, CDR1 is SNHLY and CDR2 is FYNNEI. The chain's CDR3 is CASRTSGRITDTQYF. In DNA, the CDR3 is TGTGCCAGCAGGACTAGCGGGAGGATCACAGATACGCAGTATTTT.

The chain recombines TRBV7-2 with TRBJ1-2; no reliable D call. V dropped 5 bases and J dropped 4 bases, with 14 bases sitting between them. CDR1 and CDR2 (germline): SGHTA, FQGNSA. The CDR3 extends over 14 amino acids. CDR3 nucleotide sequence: TGTGCCAGCAGCCCCGACCTAGGTGGCTATGGCTACACCTTC. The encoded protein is CASSPDLGGYGYTF.

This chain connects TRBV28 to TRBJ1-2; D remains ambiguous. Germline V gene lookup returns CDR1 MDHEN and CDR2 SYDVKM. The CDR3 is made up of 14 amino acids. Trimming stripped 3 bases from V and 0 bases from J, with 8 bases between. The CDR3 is CASSFELTNYGYTF. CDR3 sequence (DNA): TGTGCCAGCAGTTTTGAGCTGACTAACTATGGCTACACCTTC.

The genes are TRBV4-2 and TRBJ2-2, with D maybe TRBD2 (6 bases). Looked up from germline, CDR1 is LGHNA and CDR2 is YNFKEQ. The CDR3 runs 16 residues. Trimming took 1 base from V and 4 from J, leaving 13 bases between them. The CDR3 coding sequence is TGTGCCAGCAGCCAAGGGACGGGGGATTTCACCGGGGAGCTGTTTTTT. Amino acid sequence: CASSQGTGDFTGELFF.

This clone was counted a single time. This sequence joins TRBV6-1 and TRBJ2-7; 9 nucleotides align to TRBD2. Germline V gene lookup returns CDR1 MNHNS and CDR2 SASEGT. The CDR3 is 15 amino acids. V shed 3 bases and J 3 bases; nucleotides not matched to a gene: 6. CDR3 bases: TGTGCCAGCAGTGACTCTAGCGGGGACTACTACGAGCAGTACTTC. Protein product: CASSDSSGDYYEQYF.

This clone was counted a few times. The CDR3 nucleotides are TGCGCCAGCAGTCAGACCGGGAGACAAGAGACCCAGTACTTC. It codes for CASSQTGRQETQYF. The V gene is TRBV23-1, the J gene TRBJ2-5, with TRBD2 as a possible D gene (6 bases). TRBV23-1 is identified as an open reading frame with a role that is uncertain. The V end lost 3 bases, the J end lost 2 bases, and 10 bases lay between the germline ends. This CDR3 contains 14 residues.

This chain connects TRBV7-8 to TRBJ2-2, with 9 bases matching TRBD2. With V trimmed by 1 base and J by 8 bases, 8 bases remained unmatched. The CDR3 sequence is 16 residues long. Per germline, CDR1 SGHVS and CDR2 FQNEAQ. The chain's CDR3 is CASSLGRGREWGELFF. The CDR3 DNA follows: TGTGCCAGCAGCTTAGGTCGCGGGAGGGAGTGGGGGGAGCTGTTTTTT.